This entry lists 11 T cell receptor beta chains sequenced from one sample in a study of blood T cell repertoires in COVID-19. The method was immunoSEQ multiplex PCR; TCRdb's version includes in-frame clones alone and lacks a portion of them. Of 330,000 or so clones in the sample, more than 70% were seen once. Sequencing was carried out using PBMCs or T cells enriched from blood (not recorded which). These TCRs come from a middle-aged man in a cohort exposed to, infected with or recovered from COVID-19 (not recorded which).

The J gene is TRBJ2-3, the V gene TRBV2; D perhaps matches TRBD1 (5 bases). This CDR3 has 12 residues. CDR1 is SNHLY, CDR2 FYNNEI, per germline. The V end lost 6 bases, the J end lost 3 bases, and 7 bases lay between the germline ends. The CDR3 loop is CASRKGTDTQYF. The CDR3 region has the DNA TGTGCCAGCAGGAAGGGGACAGATACGCAGTATTTT.

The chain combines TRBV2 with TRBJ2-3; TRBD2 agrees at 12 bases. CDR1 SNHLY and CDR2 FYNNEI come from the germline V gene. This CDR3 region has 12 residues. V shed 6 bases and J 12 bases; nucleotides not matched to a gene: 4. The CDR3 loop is CASRRLAGDQYF. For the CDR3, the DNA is TGTGCCAGCAGGCGACTAGCGGGAGACCAGTATTTT.

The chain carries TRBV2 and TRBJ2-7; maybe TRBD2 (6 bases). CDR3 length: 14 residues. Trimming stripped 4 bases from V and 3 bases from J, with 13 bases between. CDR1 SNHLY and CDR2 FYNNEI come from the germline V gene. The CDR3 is CASSGLGGGYEQYF. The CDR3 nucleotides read TGTGCCAGCAGTGGGCTCGGGGGAGGCTACGAGCAGTACTTC.

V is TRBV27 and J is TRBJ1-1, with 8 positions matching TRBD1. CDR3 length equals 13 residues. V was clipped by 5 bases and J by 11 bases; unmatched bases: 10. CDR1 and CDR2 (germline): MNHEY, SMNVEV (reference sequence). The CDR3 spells CASSPQTGAKAFF. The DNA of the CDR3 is TGTGCCAGCAGTCCCCAGACAGGGGCTAAGGCTTTCTTT.

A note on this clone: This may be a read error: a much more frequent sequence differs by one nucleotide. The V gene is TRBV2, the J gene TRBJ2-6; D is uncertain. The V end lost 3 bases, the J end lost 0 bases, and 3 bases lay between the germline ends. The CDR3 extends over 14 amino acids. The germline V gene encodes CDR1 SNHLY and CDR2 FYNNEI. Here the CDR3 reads CASSDSSGANVLTF. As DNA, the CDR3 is TGTGCCAGCAGTGACAGCTCTGGGGCCAACGTCCTGACTTTC.

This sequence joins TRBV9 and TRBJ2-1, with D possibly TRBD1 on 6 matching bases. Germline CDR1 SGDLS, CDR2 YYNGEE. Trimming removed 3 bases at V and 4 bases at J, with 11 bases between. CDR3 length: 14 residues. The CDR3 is CASSARGQYNEQFF. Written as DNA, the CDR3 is TGTGCCAGCAGCGCCCGAGGACAGTACAATGAGCAGTTCTTC. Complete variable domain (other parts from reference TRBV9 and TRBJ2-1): DSGVTQTPKHLITATGQRVTLRCSPRSGDLSVYWYQQSLDQGLQFLIQYYNGEERAKGNILERFSAQQFPDLHSELNLSSLELGDSALYFCASSARGQYNEQFFGPGTRLTVL.

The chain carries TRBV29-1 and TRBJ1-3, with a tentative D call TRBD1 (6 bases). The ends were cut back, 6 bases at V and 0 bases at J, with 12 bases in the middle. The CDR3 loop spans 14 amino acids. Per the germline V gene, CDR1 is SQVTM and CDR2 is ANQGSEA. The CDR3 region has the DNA TGCAGCGTGAAACAGGGCAGCTCTGGAAACACCATATATTTT. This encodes CSVKQGSSGNTIYF. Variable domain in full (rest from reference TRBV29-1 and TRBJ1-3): SAVISQKPSRDICQRGTSLTIQCQVDSQVTMMFWYRQQPGQSLTLIATANQGSEATYESGFVIDKFPISRPNLTFSTLTVSNMSPEDSSIYLCSVKQGSSGNTIYFGEGSWLTVV.

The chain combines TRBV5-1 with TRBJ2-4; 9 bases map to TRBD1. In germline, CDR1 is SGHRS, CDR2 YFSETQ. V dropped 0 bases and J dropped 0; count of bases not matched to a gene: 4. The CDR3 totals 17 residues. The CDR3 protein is CASSLGTGVLAKNIQYF. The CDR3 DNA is TGCGCCAGCAGCTTGGGGACAGGGGTACTAGCCAAAAACATTCAGTACTTC.

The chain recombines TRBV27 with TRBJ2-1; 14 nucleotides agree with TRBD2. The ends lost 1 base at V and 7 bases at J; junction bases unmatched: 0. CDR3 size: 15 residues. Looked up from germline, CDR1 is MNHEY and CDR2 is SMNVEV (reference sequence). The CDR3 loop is CASSLWTSGRNEQFF. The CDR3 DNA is TGTGCCAGCAGTTTATGGACTAGCGGGAGGAATGAGCAGTTCTTC.

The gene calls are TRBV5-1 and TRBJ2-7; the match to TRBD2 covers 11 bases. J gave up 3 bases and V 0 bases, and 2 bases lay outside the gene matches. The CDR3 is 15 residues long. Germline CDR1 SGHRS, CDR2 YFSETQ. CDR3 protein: CASSLGLAGIYEQYF. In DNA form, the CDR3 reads TGCGCCAGCAGCTTGGGACTAGCGGGGATCTACGAGCAGTACTTC. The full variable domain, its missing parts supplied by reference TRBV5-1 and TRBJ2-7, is KAGVTQTPRYLIKTRGQQVTLSCSPISGHRSVSWYQQTPGQGLQFLFEYFSETQRNKGNFPGRFSGRQFSNSRSEMNVSTLELGDSALYLCASSLGLAGIYEQYFGPGTRLTVT.

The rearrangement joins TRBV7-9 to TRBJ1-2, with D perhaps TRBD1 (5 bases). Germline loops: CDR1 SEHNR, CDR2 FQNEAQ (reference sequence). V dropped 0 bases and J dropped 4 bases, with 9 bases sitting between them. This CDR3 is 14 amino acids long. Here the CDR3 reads CASSLAGTAYGYTF. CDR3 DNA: TGTGCCAGCAGCTTAGCCGGGACTGCCTATGGCTACACCTTC. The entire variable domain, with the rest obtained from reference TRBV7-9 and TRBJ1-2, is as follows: DTGVSQNPRHKITKRGQNVTFRCDPISEHNRLYWYRQTLGQGPEFLTYFQNEAQLEKSRLLSDRFSAERPKGSFSTLEIQRTEQGDSAMYLCASSLAGTAYGYTFGSGTRLTVV.